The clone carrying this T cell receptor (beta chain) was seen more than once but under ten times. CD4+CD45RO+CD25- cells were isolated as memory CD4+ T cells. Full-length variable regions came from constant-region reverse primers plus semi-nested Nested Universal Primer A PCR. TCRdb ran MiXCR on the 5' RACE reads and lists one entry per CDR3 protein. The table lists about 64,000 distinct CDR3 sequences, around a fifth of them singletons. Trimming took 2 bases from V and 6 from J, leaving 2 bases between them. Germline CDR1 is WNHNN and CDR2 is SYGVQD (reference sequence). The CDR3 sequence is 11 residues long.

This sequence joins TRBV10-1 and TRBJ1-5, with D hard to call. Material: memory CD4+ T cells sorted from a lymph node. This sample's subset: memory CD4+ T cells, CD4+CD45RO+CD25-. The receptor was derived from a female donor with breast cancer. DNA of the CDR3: TGCGCCAGCAGTGAGGGTCAGCCCCAGCATTTT. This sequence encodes CASSEGQPQHF.